This T cell receptor (beta chain) was captured by sequencing in a study of shared clonotypes between healthy human individuals. Germline V gives CDR1 SEHNR, CDR2 FQNEAQ (reference sequence). J gave up 1 base and V 4 bases, and 4 bases lay outside the gene matches. The CDR3 has 15 residues. As originally analysed: Because ImmunoSEQ provided only junction sequences with no quality scores, the filtering differed. The table came from immunoSEQ multiplex PCR; TCRdb's copy has only in-frame clones and leaves some out. Clone size and the V and J calls come from that table; the DNA yielded D and trimming. The repertoire holds under 600,000 clones, 60% to 80% seen once, with around 12% in the top ten.

The clonotype was recovered from a middle-aged woman in good health. Some clones in this sample may be carry-over from other donors' samples. This chain joins TRBV7-9 and TRBJ2-1; 7 nucleotides line up with TRBD1. Sequenced material: PBMCs. The chain's CDR3 is CASSSTTGSYNEQFF. CDR3 nucleotide sequence: TGTGCCAGCAGCTCTACGACAGGGTCCTACAATGAGCAGTTCTTC.